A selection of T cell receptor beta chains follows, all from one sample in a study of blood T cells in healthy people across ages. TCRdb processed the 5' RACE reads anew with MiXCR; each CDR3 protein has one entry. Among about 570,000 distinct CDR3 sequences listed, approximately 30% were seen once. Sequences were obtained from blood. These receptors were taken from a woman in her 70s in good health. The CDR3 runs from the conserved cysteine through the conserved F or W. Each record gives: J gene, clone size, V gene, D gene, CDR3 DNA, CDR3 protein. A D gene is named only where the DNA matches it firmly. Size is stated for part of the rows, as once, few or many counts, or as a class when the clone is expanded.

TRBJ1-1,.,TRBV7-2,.,TGTGCCAGCAGCTCCTACCGCTTCACTGAAGCTTTCTTT,CASSSYRFTEAFF
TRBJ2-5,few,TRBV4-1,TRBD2,TGCGCCAGCAGCCCATTGGGGGAACTAGCGGGGGGTGAGACCCAGTACTTC,CASSPLGELAGGETQYF
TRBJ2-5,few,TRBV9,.,TGTGCCAGCAGCGCCGGACAGAGAGGGGAGCAGTACTTC,CASSAGQRGEQYF
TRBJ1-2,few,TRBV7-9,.,TGTGCCAGCAGCCTGGACGGACCCTATGGCTACACCTTC,CASSLDGPYGYTF
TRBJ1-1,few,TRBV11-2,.,TGTGCCAGCAGCTCCTGGAGGAGGGTGGATGAAGCTTTCTTT,CASSSWRRVDEAFF
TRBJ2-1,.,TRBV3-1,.,TGTGCCAGCAGCCACCGGAGGTATGAGCAGTTCTTC,CASSHRRYEQFF
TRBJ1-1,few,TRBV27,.,TGTGCCAGCAGTTCCTGGCCGGAATTGAACACTGAAGCTTTCTTT,CASSSWPELNTEAFF
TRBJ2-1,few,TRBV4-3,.,TGCGCCAGCAGCCAAGAGATCGGCTCCCTCAATGAGCAGTTCTTC,CASSQEIGSLNEQFF
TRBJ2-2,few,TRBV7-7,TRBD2,TGTGCTAGCAGCTTAGGCGGGGGAGGCACCGGGGAGCTGTTTTTT,CASSLGGGGTGELFF
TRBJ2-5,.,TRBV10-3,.,TGTGCCATCAGTGCGCCCGGGATGGAGACCCAGTACTTC,CAISAPGMETQYF
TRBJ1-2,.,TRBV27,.,TGTGCCAGCAGGAGTTCCCACGTAGCTAACTATGGCTACACCTTC,CASRSSHVANYGYTF
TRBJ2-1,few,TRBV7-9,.,TGTGCCAGCAGCTTAGCGGGGGGGCTGGGGTTCTTC,CASSLAGGLGFF
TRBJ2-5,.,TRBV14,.,TGTGCCAGCAGCCACGATGGGCTCCTCCCGGGGGAGACCCAGTACTTC,CASSHDGLLPGETQYF
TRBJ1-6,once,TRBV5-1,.,TGCGCCAGCAGCGGGACGGGGCAGGGCAATTCACCCCTCCACTTT,CASSGTGQGNSPLHF
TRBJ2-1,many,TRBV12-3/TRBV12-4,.,TGTGCCAGCAGTTTCGGGTGGGGCTACACCGCTAGCTCCTACAATGAGCAGTTCTTC,CASSFGWGYTASSYNEQFF
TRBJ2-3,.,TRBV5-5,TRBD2,TGTGCCAGCAGCTCGACTAGCAGGGACACAGATACGCAGTATTTT,CASSSTSRDTDTQYF
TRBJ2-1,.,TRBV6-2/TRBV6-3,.,TGTGCCAGCAGTCCCTTCGAAGGACAGGCGGGGAATGAGCAGTTCTTC,CASSPFEGQAGNEQFF